These 2 T cell receptor beta chains came from one sample sequenced in a study of response to subunit inactivated influenza vaccine. Each CDR3 protein gets one entry after TCRdb re-called the RT-PCR reads with MiXCR. In the table there are 280,000 or so distinct CDR3 sequences, 21% of which are singletons. The starting material was PBMCs from blood, obtained less than 22 months after vaccination. These receptors all stem from a man aged 50 to 69 who received an inactivated influenza vaccine.

This clonotype occurred many times. V gene TRBV12-3 or TRBV12-4 combines with J gene TRBJ1-6; 7 nucleotides agree with TRBD1. CDR3 length equals 13 residues. V lost 6 bases and J lost 9; bases outside the gene matches: 5. In DNA, the CDR3 is TGTGCCAGCAGCCGACAGGGAGGTTCACCCCTCCACTTT. Translated, it gives CASSRQGGSPLHF.

This chain joins TRBV6-2 or TRBV6-3 and TRBJ2-7, with 8 positions matching TRBD1. The V and J ends lost 8 bases and 2 bases, in that order; junction bases with no gene match: 20. The V gene's germline CDR1 is MNHEY and CDR2 SVGEGT. This CDR3 is built from 18 residues. The CDR3 nucleotides read TGTGCCAGCCGGCCAAGCAGGGGGCGGCTTCCATCCCCCTACGAGCAGTACTTC. Protein: CASRPSRGRLPSPYEQYF.